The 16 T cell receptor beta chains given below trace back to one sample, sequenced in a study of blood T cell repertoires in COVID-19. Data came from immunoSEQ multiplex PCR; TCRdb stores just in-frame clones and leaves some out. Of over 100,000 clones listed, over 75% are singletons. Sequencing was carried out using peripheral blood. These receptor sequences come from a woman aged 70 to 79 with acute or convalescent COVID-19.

In nucleotides, the CDR3 is TGTGCCAGCAGCCTGATGACCGGACAGGGGAATGAAAAACTGTTTTTT. It codes for CASSLMTGQGNEKLFF. J is TRBJ1-4 and V is TRBV7-2; TRBD1 agrees at 9 bases. Germline V gene lookup returns CDR1 SGHTA and CDR2 FQGNSA. The CDR3 covers 16 residues. The junction had 9 bases not matched to a gene; V was cut back by 5 bases and J by 5 bases.

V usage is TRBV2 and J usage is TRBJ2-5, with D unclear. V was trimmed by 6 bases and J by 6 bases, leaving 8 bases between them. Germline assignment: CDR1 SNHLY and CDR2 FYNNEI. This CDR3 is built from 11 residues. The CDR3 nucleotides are TGTGCCAGCAGAGACTCCAAGACCCAGTACTTC. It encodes CASRDSKTQYF.

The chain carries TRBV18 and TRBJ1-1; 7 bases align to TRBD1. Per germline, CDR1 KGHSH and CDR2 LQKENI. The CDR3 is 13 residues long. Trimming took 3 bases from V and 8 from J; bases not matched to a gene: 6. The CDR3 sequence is CASSPPNRGEAFF. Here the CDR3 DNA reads TGTGCCAGCTCACCCCCTAACAGGGGCGAAGCTTTCTTT.

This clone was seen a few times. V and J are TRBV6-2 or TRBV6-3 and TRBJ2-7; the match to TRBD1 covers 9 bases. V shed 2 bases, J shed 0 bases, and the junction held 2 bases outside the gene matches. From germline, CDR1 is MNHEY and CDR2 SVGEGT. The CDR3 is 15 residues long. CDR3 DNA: TGTGCCAGCAGTTACGCGGGACAGGGCTCCTACGAGCAGTACTTC. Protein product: CASSYAGQGSYEQYF.

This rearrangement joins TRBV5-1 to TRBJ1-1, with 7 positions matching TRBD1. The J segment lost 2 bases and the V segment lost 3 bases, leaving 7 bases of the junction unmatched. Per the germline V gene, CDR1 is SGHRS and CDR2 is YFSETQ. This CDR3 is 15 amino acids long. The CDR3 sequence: CASSYLDRDNTEAFF. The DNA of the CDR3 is TGCGCCAGCAGCTACCTCGACAGGGATAACACTGAAGCTTTCTTT.

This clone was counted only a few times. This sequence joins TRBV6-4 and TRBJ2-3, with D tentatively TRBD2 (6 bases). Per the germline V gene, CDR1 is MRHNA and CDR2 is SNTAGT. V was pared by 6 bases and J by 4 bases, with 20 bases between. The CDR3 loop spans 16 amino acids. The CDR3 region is CASSPSGDLGADTQYF. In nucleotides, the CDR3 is TGTGCCAGCAGCCCCTCGGGGGACCTGGGGGCAGATACGCAGTATTTT.

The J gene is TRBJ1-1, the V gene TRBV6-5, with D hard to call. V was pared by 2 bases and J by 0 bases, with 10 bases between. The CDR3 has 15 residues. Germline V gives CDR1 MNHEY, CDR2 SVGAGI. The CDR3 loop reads CASSYRSQMNTEAFF. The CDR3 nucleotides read TGTGCCAGCAGTTACCGGAGTCAGATGAACACTGAAGCTTTCTTT.

The CDR3 coding sequence is TGTGCCAGCAGCCTAATCGGACAGGGGGCCGAGACCCAGTACTTC. It encodes CASSLIGQGAETQYF. V usage is TRBV7-9 and J usage is TRBJ2-5, with 11 positions matching TRBD1. CDR1 is SEHNR and CDR2 is FQNEAQ in the germline V gene (reference sequence). The junction had 7 bases not matched to a gene; V was cut back by 5 bases and J by 5 bases. This CDR3 region has 15 residues.

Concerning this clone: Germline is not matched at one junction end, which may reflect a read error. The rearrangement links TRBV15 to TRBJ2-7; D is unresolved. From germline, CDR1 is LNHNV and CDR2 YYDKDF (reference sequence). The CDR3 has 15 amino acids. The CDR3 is CATSRQEAASDEQYF. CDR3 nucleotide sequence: TGTGCCACCAGCAGACAGGAAGCAGCCTCCGACGAGCAGTACTTC.

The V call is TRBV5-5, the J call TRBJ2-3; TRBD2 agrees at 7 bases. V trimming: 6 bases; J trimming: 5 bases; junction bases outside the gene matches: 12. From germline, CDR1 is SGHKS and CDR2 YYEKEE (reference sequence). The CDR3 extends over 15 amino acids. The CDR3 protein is CASNTPGGGVDTQYF. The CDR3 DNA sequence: TGTGCCAGCAACACCCCGGGAGGTGGGGTAGATACGCAGTATTTT. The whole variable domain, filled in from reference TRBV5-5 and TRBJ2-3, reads DAGVTQSPTHLIKTRGQQVTLRCSPISGHKSVSWYQQVLGQGPQFIFQYYEKEERGRGNFPDRFSARQFPNYSSELNVNALLLGDSALYLCASNTPGGGVDTQYFGPGTRLTVL.

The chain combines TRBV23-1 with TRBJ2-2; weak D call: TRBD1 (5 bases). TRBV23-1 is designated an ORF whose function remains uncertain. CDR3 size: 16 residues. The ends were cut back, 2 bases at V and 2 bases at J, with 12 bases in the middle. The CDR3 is CASSQRRQINTGELFF. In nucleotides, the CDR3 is TGCGCCAGCAGTCAACGACGACAGATTAACACCGGGGAGCTGTTTTTT.

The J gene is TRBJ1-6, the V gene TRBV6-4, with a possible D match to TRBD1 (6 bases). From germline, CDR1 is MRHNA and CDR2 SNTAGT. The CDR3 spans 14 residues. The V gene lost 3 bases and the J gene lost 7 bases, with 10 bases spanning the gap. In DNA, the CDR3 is TGTGCCAGCAGTGATGGGCAGGGGAATTCACCCCTCCACTTT. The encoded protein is CASSDGQGNSPLHF.

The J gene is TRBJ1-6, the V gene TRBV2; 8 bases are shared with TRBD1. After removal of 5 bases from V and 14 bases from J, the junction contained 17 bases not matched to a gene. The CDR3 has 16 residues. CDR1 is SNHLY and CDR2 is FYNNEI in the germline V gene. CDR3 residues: CASSNGQGPSGGSLHF. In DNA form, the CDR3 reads TGTGCCAGCAGTAATGGACAGGGCCCATCGGGTGGGTCCCTCCACTTT.

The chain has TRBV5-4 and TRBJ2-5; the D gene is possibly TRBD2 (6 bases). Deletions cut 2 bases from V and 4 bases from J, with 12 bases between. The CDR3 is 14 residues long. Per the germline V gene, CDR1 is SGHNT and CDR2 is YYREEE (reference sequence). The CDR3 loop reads CASSLGVGRETQYF. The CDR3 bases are TGTGCCAGCAGCTTAGGGGTCGGGAGAGAGACCCAGTACTTC.

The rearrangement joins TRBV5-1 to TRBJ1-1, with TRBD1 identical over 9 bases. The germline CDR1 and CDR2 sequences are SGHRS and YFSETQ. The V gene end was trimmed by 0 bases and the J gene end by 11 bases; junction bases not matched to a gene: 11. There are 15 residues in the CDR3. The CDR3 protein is CASSLGTVQGAMAFF. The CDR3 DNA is TGCGCCAGCAGCTTGGGCACCGTACAGGGGGCCATGGCTTTCTTT.

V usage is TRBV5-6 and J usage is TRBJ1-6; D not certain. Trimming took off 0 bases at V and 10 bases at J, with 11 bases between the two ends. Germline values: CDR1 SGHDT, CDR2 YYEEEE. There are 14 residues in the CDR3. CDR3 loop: CASSLGERLSPLHF. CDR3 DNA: TGTGCCAGCAGCTTGGGGGAGAGACTCTCACCCCTCCACTTT.